These 20 T cell receptor beta chains share one sample of origin, sequenced in a study of T cells in localized non-small cell lung cancer (dated by TCRdb to the early 2020s). Library preparation used the immunoSEQ multiplex PCR assay. TCRdb took this table from immuneACCESS and kept in-frame rearrangements with V and J called. Such tables lack part of the clones; where checked against another copy, unresolved V genes explain under half of the gap, and the rest is unexplained. This sample is represented by 12,000 or so clones; around four fifths of them were singletons. Roughly a fifth of the sample belongs to the ten largest clones. Sequences were derived from peripheral blood, sampled before any cancer treatment. The receptors stem from a male donor aged 60 or over with stage I lung adenocarcinoma.

The chain has TRBV5-4 and TRBJ2-7, with TRBD2 matching over 11 bases. Germline CDR1 is SGHNT and CDR2 is YYREEE (reference sequence). V shed 3 bases, J shed 7 bases, and the junction held 12 bases outside the gene matches. This CDR3 spans 16 amino acids. Here the CDR3 reads CASSWDIAGGPEEQYF. The DNA of the CDR3 is TGTGCCAGCAGCTGGGATATAGCGGGAGGGCCGGAGGAGCAGTACTTC.

The chain combines TRBV7-8 with TRBJ1-2; TRBD1 aligns across 7 bases. V was clipped by 6 bases and J by 2 bases; unmatched bases: 6. Germline V lookup: CDR1 SGHVS, CDR2 FQNEAQ. The CDR3 has 14 amino acids. This CDR3 is CASSPGQTNYGYTF. CDR3 bases: TGTGCCAGCAGTCCGGGACAGACAAACTATGGCTACACCTTC.

This clone appeared once. The chain combines TRBV7-9 with TRBJ1-4, with 12 positions matching TRBD1. V shed 6 bases, J shed 5 bases, and the junction held 10 bases outside the gene matches. CDR3 size: 17 residues. CDR1 is SEHNR and CDR2 is FQNEAQ in the germline V gene (reference sequence). The CDR3 nucleotides read TGTGCCAGCAGTTTCACCGGGACAGGGGGCATGAATGAAAAACTGTTTTTT. It is translated as CASSFTGTGGMNEKLFF.

In regard to this clone: The same CDR3 also results from other DNA sequences found in this sample. The V call is TRBV7-9, the J call TRBJ1-5, with D maybe TRBD1 (5 bases). This CDR3 spans 15 amino acids. The germline gives CDR1 SEHNR, CDR2 FQNEAQ (reference sequence). V lost 5 bases to trimming and J lost 2 bases, with 13 bases between them. The CDR3 loop reads CASSPGGSGNQPQHF. The CDR3 DNA reads TGTGCCAGCAGCCCCGGGGGGTCGGGCAATCAGCCCCAGCATTTT.

V and J are TRBV29-1 and TRBJ2-5; 8 bases are shared with TRBD1. CDR3 length equals 13 residues. V lost 6 bases and J lost 1; bases outside the gene matches: 4. Germline values: CDR1 SQVTM, CDR2 ANQGSEA. The CDR3 DNA sequence: TGCAGCGTCCAGGGGGCAGCCCAAGAGACCCAGTACTTC. Encoded protein: CSVQGAAQETQYF.

This sequence joins TRBV7-2 and TRBJ2-1; 10 bases map to TRBD1. Germline trimming cut 7 bases from V and 7 bases from J; bases unmatched to any gene: 13. Germline V gene lookup returns CDR1 SGHTA and CDR2 FQGNSA. The CDR3 spans 16 residues. The CDR3 here is CASTPPGTGVGNEQFF. The CDR3 DNA follows: TGTGCCAGCACCCCGCCCGGGACAGGGGTGGGGAATGAGCAGTTCTTC.

The chain's CDR3 is CASTIAGGVDDEQFF. DNA for the CDR3: TGTGCCAGCACCATAGCGGGAGGAGTAGACGATGAGCAGTTCTTC. The chain is built from TRBV4-2 and TRBJ2-1, with TRBD2 matching 10 bases. Germline CDR1 reads LGHNA; CDR2 reads YNFKEQ. This CDR3 contains 15 residues. V shed 7 bases and J 8 bases; nucleotides not matched to a gene: 11.

The chain joins TRBV6-1 to TRBJ2-7; TRBD2 might be the D (7 bases). The CDR3 runs 12 residues. Germline CDR1 reads MNHNS; CDR2 reads SASEGT. Trimming removed 7 bases at V and 7 bases at J, with 14 bases between. CDR3 region: CASKGRGGEQYF. CDR3 in DNA: TGTGCCAGCAAGGGCAGGGGAGGGGAGCAGTACTTC.

This clone has a handful of counts. The gene calls are TRBV28 and TRBJ1-4; maybe TRBD1 (6 bases). The CDR3 spans 13 residues. Trimming shortened V by 4 bases and J by 8 bases, and 11 bases separated the two germline ends. Germline CDR1 and CDR2: MDHEN and SYDVKM. The CDR3: CASSWGASEKLFF. The CDR3 DNA is TGTGCCAGCAGTTGGGGGGCCTCGGAAAAACTGTTTTTT.

The chain joins TRBV7-2 to TRBJ2-3, with a weak D call TRBD1 (6 bases). CDR3 size: 14 residues. Per germline, CDR1 SGHTA and CDR2 FQGNSA. Deletions cut 4 bases from V and 2 bases from J, with 10 bases between. This CDR3 is CASSSGQSTDTQYF. The CDR3 DNA reads TGTGCCAGCAGCTCCGGACAGTCCACAGATACGCAGTATTTT.

The genes are TRBV27 and TRBJ2-5, with 8 bases matching TRBD2. CDR3 size: 14 residues. After removal of 5 bases from V and 5 bases from J, the junction contained 7 bases not matched to a gene. The germline V gene encodes CDR1 MNHEY and CDR2 SMNVEV (reference sequence). CDR3 sequence reads: CASSTKRERETQYF. The DNA for the CDR3 is TGTGCCAGCAGTACTAAGCGGGAGAGGGAGACCCAGTACTTC.

The CDR3 loop is CASSGSGANVLTF. For the CDR3, the DNA is TGTGCCAGCAGTGGTTCTGGGGCCAACGTCCTGACTTTC. V and J are TRBV2 and TRBJ2-6; D gene ambiguous. V was shortened by 4 bases and J by 1 base, with 2 bases between the two germline ends. This CDR3 spans 13 amino acids. CDR1 is SNHLY and CDR2 is FYNNEI in the germline V gene.

V is TRBV5-1 and J is TRBJ2-1; TRBD2 is a possible D gene (6 bases). Germline V CDR1 and CDR2: SGHRS, YFSETQ. V lost 4 bases and J 0 bases, leaving 11 bases between the germline ends. There are 15 residues in the CDR3. DNA for the CDR3: TGCGCCAGCAGCCTTAGCGGCCTCTCCTACAATGAGCAGTTCTTC. Encoded protein: CASSLSGLSYNEQFF.

The chain links TRBV4-3 to TRBJ1-2; no clear D gene. The germline V gene has CDR1 LGHNA and CDR2 YSLEER. CDR3 length: 14 amino acids. The V end lost 0 bases, the J end lost 5 bases, and 10 bases lay between the germline ends. The CDR3 region has the DNA TGCGCCAGCAGCCAAGATGAGGCCGCATATGGCTACACCTTC. It translates to CASSQDEAAYGYTF.

This rearrangement joins TRBV5-6 to TRBJ1-2, with 11 nucleotides matching TRBD1. The CDR3 sequence is 17 residues long. After removal of 4 bases from V and 0 bases from J, the junction contained 8 bases not matched to a gene. Germline V gene lookup returns CDR1 SGHDT and CDR2 YYEEEE. CDR3 in amino acids: CASSVDRGPFTNYGYTF. The CDR3 nucleotides read TGTGCCAGCAGCGTGGACAGGGGGCCGTTTACTAACTATGGCTACACCTTC.

The chain recombines TRBV28 with TRBJ2-5; D is possibly TRBD2 (5 bases). The CDR3 spans 15 residues. Trimming shortened V by 5 bases and J by 2 bases, and 15 bases separated the two germline ends. Germline V CDR1 and CDR2: MDHEN, SYDVKM. The CDR3 DNA reads as TGTGCCAGCAGTATACCGGGAACCCAGCAAGAGACCCAGTACTTC. The encoded protein is CASSIPGTQQETQYF. Looking up the rest from reference TRBV28 and TRBJ2-5 gives the full variable domain: DVKVTQSSRYLVKRTGEKVFLECVQDMDHENMFWYRQDPGLGLRLIYFSYDVKMKEKGDIPEGYSVSREKKERFSLILESASTNQTSMYLCASSIPGTQQETQYFGPGTRLLVL.

The chain carries TRBV5-4 and TRBJ2-1; 8 bases fit TRBD2. V was clipped by 1 base and J by 7 bases; unmatched bases: 4. This CDR3 is built from 14 residues. Germline lookup yields CDR1 SGHNT and CDR2 YYREEE (reference sequence). CDR3 amino acids: CASSLPSGSNEQFF. Written as DNA, the CDR3 is TGTGCCAGCAGCTTGCCGAGCGGGAGTAATGAGCAGTTCTTC.

This chain uses TRBV2 with TRBJ2-1; possibly TRBD1 for D (6 bases). Germline values: CDR1 SNHLY, CDR2 FYNNEI. This CDR3 is built from 15 residues. Trimming shortened V by 4 bases and J by 1 base, and 11 bases separated the two germline ends. CDR3 nucleotide sequence: TGTGCCAGCAGTGTCCAGGGGCCTTCCTACAATGAGCAGTTCTTC. It is translated as CASSVQGPSYNEQFF.

V gene TRBV7-8 combines with J gene TRBJ1-4; 7 bases match TRBD1. Germline V gene sequence: CDR1 SGHVS, CDR2 FQNEAQ. The V segment lost 4 bases and the J segment 7 bases; nucleotides outside the gene matches: 6. CDR3 length: 14 amino acids. The CDR3 bases are TGTGCCAGCAGCTCCCGACAGGGCGGTGAAAAACTGTTTTTT. This encodes CASSSRQGGEKLFF.

DNA of the CDR3: TGTGCCAGCAGTCTCACACTTAGCGGGAGGGGACGCGAGCAGTACTTC. This codes for CASSLTLSGRGREQYF. The chain uses TRBV28 and TRBJ2-7, with 11 bases identical to TRBD2. Trimming took 5 bases from V and 6 from J; bases not matched to a gene: 12. The length of the CDR3 is 16 residues. Germline CDR1 reads MDHEN; CDR2 reads SYDVKM.